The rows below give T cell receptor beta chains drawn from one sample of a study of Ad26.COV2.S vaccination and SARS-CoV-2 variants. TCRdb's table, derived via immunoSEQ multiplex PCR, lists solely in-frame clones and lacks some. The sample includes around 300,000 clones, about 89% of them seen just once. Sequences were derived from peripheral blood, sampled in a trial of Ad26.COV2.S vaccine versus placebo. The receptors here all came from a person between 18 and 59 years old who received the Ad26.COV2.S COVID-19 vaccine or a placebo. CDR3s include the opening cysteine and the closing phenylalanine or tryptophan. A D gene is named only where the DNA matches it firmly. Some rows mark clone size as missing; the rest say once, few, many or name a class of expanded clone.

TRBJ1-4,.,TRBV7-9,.,CASSQGRTNEKLFF,TGTGCCAGCAGCCAGGGACGGACTAATGAAAAACTGTTTTTT
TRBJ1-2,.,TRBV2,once,CASSDGTQRNYGYTF,TGTGCCAGCAGCGACGGGACACAGCGAAACTATGGCTACACCTTC
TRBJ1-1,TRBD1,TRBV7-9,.,CASSPALGTVENTEAFF,TGTGCCAGCAGCCCAGCCTTAGGGACAGTAGAAAACACTGAAGCTTTCTTT
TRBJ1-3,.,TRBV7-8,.,CASRDTANSGNTIYF,TGTGCCAGCCGCGACACAGCCAACTCTGGAAACACCATATATTTT
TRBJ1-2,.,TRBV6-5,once,CASSYSLPSSNYGYTF,TGTGCCAGCAGTTACTCCTTGCCATCGTCTAACTATGGCTACACCTTC
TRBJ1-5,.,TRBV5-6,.,CASSLGRGYSNQPQHF,TGTGCCAGCAGCTTGGGGCGGGGTTATAGCAATCAGCCCCAGCATTTT
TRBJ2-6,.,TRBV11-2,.,CASSFLDSPGANVLTF,TGTGCCAGCAGCTTCCTCGACAGTCCTGGGGCCAACGTCCTGACTTTC
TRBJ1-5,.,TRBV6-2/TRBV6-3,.,CASSYDTPSNQPQHF,TGTGCCAGCAGTTACGACACTCCTAGCAATCAGCCCCAGCATTTT
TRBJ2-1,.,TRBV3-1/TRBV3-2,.,CASSQDHSGYNEQFF,TGTGCCAGCAGCCAAGATCATTCAGGCTACAATGAGCAGTTCTTC
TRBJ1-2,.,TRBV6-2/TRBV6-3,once,CASSYSRDYGYTF,TGTGCCAGCAGTTACTCGAGGGACTATGGCTACACCTTC